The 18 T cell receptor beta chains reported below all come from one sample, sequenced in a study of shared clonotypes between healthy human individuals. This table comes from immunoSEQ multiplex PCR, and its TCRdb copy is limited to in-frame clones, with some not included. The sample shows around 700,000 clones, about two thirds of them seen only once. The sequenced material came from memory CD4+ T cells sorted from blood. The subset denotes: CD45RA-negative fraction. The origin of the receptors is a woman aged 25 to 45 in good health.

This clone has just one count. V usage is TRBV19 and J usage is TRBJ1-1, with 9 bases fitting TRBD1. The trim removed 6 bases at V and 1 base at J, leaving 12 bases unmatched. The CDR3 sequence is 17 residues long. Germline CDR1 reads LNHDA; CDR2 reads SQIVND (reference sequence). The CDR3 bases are TGTGCCAGTAGCTCTTATACAGGGGGCAGCGGGAACACTGAAGCTTTCTTT. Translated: CASSSYTGGSGNTEAFF.

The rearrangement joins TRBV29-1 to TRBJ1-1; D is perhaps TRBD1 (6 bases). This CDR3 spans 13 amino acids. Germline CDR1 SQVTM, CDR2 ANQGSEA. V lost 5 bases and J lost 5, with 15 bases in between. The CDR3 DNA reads TGCAGCGTTCTTCAGGGGAGAAGGACTGAAGCTTTCTTT. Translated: CSVLQGRRTEAFF.

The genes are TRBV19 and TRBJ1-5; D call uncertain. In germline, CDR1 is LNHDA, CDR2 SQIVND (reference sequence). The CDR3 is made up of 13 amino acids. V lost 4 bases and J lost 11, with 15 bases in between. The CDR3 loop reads CASSNLARESQHF. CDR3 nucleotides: TGTGCCAGTAGTAACTTAGCCCGGGAATCCCAGCATTTT.

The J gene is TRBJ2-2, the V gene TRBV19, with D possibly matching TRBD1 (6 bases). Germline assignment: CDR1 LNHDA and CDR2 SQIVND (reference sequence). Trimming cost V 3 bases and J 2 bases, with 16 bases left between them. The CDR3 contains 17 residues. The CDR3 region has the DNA TGTGCCAGTAGTATCCCCCTAGTGACAGGTAACACCGGGGAGCTGTTTTTT. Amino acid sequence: CASSIPLVTGNTGELFF.

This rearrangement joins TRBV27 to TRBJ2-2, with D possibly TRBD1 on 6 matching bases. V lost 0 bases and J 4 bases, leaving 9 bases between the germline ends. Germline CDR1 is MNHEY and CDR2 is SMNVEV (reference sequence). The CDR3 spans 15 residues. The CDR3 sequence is CASSLSGTLTGELFF. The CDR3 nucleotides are TGTGCCAGCAGTTTATCGGGGACACTCACCGGGGAGCTGTTTTTT.

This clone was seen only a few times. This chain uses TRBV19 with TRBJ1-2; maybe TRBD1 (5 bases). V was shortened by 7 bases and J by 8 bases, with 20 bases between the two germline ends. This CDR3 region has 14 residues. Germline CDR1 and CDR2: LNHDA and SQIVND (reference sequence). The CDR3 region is CASNPTASMGGYTF. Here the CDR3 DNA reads TGTGCCAGTAACCCGACAGCCTCTATGGGGGGCTACACCTTC.

The CDR3 region is CASRDGTSTDTQYF. In DNA form, the CDR3 reads TGTGCCAGCAGGGACGGCACTAGCACAGATACGCAGTATTTT. V gene TRBV2 combines with J gene TRBJ2-3; D unresolved. CDR3 length equals 14 residues. V was trimmed by 6 bases and J by 0 bases, leaving 10 bases between them. Germline assignment: CDR1 SNHLY and CDR2 FYNNEI.

The CDR3 nucleotides read TGTGCCAGCAGTGAAGCGGGTGAGCCCCAGCATTTT. The encoded protein is CASSEAGEPQHF. This chain uses TRBV6-1 with TRBJ1-5, with no clear D. Germline V gene data show CDR1 as MNHNS and CDR2 as SASEGT. Trimming removed 0 bases at V and 8 bases at J, with 5 bases between. The CDR3 contains 12 residues.

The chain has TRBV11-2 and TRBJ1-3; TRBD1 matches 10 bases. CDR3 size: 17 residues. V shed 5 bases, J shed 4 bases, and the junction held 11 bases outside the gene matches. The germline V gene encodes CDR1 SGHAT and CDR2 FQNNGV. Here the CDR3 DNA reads TGTGCCAGCAGCGCGGGACAGGGGCCTACGCTAGGAAACACCATATATTTT. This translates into CASSAGQGPTLGNTIYF.

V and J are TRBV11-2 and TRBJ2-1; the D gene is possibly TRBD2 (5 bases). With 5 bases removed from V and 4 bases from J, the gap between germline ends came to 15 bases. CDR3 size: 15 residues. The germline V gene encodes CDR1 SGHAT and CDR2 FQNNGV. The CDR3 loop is CASSLRLEGYNEQFF. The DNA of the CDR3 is TGTGCCAGCAGCCTAAGGCTTGAGGGATACAATGAGCAGTTCTTC.

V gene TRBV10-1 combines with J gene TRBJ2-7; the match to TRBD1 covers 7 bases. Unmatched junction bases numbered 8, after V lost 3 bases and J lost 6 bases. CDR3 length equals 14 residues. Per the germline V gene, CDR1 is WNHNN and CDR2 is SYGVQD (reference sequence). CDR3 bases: TGCGCCAGCAGTGAATCGGGACAGACCGGCGAGCAGTACTTC. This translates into CASSESGQTGEQYF.

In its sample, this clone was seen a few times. The CDR3 DNA sequence: TGTGCCAGCAGCTCCACCGCGTACGGACGGAACTACGAGCAGTACTTC. Residues: CASSSTAYGRNYEQYF. The chain links TRBV11-2 to TRBJ2-7; D gene uncertain. This CDR3 spans 16 amino acids. The germline V and J ends were trimmed by 4 bases and 3 bases, with 19 bases remaining between them. From germline, CDR1 is SGHAT and CDR2 FQNNGV.

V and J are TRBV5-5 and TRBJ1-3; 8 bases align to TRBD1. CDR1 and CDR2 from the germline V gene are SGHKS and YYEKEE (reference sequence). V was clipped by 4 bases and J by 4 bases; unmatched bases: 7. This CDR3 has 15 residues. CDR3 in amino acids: CASSIGDRRGNTIYF. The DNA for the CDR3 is TGTGCCAGCAGCATAGGGGACAGGAGAGGAAACACCATATATTTT.

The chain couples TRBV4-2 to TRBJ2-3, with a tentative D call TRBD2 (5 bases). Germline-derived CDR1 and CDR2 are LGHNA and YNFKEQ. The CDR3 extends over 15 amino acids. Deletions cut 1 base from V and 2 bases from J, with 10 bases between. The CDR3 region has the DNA TGTGCCAGCAGCCAAGGGACGGGAACCACAGATACGCAGTATTTT. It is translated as CASSQGTGTTDTQYF.

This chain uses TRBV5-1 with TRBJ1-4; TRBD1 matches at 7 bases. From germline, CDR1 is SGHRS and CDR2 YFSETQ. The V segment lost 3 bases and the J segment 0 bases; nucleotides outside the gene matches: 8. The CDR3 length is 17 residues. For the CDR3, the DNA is TGCGCCAGCAGCTCAGGCGCAGGGGGGTCAACTAATGAAAAACTGTTTTTT. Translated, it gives CASSSGAGGSTNEKLFF.

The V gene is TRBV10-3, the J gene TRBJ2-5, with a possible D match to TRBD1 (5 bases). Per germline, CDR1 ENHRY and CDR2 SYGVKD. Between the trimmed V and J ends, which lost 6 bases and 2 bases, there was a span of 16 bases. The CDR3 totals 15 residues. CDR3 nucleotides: TGTGCCATCAGCAGAACACAGGACCGACAAGAGACCCAGTACTTC. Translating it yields CAISRTQDRQETQYF.

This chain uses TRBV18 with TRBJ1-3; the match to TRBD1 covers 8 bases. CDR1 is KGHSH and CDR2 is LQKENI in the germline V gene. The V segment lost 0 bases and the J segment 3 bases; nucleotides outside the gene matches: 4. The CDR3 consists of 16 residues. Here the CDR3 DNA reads TGTGCCAGCTCACCACCCCAGGGGGCTTATGGAAACACCATATATTTT. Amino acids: CASSPPQGAYGNTIYF.

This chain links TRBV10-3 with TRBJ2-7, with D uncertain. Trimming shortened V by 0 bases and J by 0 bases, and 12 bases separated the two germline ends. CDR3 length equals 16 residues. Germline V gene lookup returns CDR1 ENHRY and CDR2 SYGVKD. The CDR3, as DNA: TGTGCCATCAGTGAGTCAGAGGAGAGAAACTCCTACGAGCAGTACTTC. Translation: CAISESEERNSYEQYF.